This TCR beta chain was identified during a study of CXCR3-negative and CXCR3-positive naive CD8 T cells (dated by TCRdb to between 2017 and 2020). About the full investigation: In total, about 130 million TRB reads were obtained, which works out to roughly 1.5 +/- 0.3 million reads per library. Diversity and physicochemical repertoire analyses covered some ten donors pooled from two independent experiments. TRBV-TRBJ cluster analysis included naive subsets from five or six donors and memory cells from 3 donors.

Overall study outcomes, separate from this receptor: CXCR3 expression partially decreased after cryopreservation, so most assays used freshly isolated PBMCs. TRBV-TRBJ usage was similar between naive CXCR3-negative and CXCR3-positive cells from the same donor, while memory cells showed distinct patterns. TRB CDR3s from CXCR3-positive naive cells showed higher hydrophobicity (lower Kidera factor 4), lower energy, and higher strength and volume indices than CXCR3-negative naive cells. Surface CD5, linked to self-reactivity in mice, was comparable between naive subsets; TCR interaction strength was therefore also inferred from TRB CDR3 physicochemical properties. Repertoire diversity was comparably high in both naive subsets but much lower in memory CD8+ T cells.

Each CD8+ T cell subset was flow-sorted in triplicate, with approximately 300,000 cells per subset placed directly into RLT lysis buffer. To exclude memory contaminants, naive CD8+ T cells were stringently defined as CD45RO-CCR7+CD27+CD95-. Using standard density gradient centrifugation, peripheral blood mononuclear cells were isolated from buffy coats. A FACSAria III was used to flow-sort naive CXCR3-negative and CXCR3-positive CD8+ T cells. Total RNA was extracted from sorted cells using an RNeasy Mini Kit. These reads were obtained on a NextSeq 550. The Human TCR Profiling Kit (MiLaboratory) was used to prepare UMI-labeled 5' RACE TRB cDNA libraries. The full amount of extracted RNA was used for cDNA synthesis, and the full amount of resulting cDNA was used for PCR amplification. The libraries were made side by side, with each library going through the same number of PCR cycles. For the original study's pipeline: About 50,000 +/- 10,000 unique UMI-labeled TRB cDNA molecules per library were extracted with MIGEC and MiXCR, with at least two reads per UMI required. On average, around 40,000 +/- 10,000 functional in-frame TRB CDR3 nucleotide clonotypes lacking stop codons were found per library. After downsampling to 5000 UMI-labeled TRB molecules per sample, diversity metrics, including normalized Shannon-Wiener and Chao1, were computed in VDJtools. VDJtools computed clonotype-size-weighted physicochemical properties of the central five CDR3 residues: interaction energy, strength, volume and Kidera factor 4. One entry per CDR3 protein sequence results from the TCRdb reprocessing of the reads, with DNA left out. These V and J calls rely on TCRdb rather than the paper's analysis. The sample table records about 110,000 distinct CDR3 sequences. Jointly, the top ten make up more than 0.35% of the sample.

The CDR3 sequence holds 14 residues, the cysteine and phenylalanine included. No DNA sequence was recorded. Per the germline V gene (reference sequence), PRHDT is the CDR1 and FYEKMQ is the CDR2. For this clonotype: Its antigen specificity is not known.

The TCR sequence derives from a human donor in good health. Some clones in this sample may be carry-over from other donors' samples. What was sequenced was naive CXCR3+ CD8+ T cells from blood. What the cell subset or site label conveys for this sample: CD45RO-CCR7+CD27+CD95- naive CD8+ T cells expressing CXCR3 (TNR3+). The chain is made from TRBV13 and TRBJ1-1; the D call from TCRdb, TRBD1, cannot be confirmed without DNA. CDR3 reads: CASSLRGRVTEAFF.